This TCR delta chain stems from a study of Vδ1+ human thymocytes. Study-wide results and limits: Approximately 20% of thymic delta-chain sequences were Vdelta2, with few Vdelta3, unlike blood Vdelta1+ controls. Thymic TRG and TRD repertoires appeared highly polyclonal, with Gaussian CDR3 length distributions. Bulk repertoire data may be misinterpreted because of unexpected Vdelta2 sequences.

The CDR3 length is 18 residues. Germline V gene lookup returns CDR1 TSWWSYY and CDR2 QGS. V shed 0 bases and J shed 0 bases, with 17 bases lying between them. Sequences come from RNA converted to cDNA by reverse transcription. The CDR3 regions were amplified by multiplex PCR from V-gene primers to a constant-region primer. TCRdb reran clone calling via CATT on the multiplex PCR reads. This table holds some 73,000 delta-chain clones, around 35% found once. After alphabeta T cell depletion, CD3+ Vdelta1+ Vdelta2- thymocytes were sorted. Vdelta1+ thymocyte sorts reached between about 96% and 99.6% purity. Details on this clone: Its target is unknown.

The TCR was taken from a boy younger than two who had congenital heart surgery. The J gene is TRDJ1, the V gene TRDV1; D uncertain. Material: Vdelta1+ gamma-delta thymocytes from the thymus. Noted subset: FACS-sorted CD3+ TCRalphabeta- TCRVdelta1+ TCRVdelta2- thymocytes. In DNA form, the CDR3 reads TGTGCTCTTGGGGAACTTCCTGCTCAGCGGACTTACACCGATAAACTCATCTTT. Its protein product is CALGELPAQRTYTDKLIF.